Shown below are 21 T cell receptor beta chains from a single sample sequenced in a study of Ad26.COV2.S vaccination and SARS-CoV-2 variants. Treatment here: about 20 received Ad26.COV2.S at low or high dose, single or two shots; roughly five received placebo; per-sample allocation not given. Samples were taken on day 63 after the first vaccine or placebo injection. Produced via immunoSEQ multiplex PCR; TCRdb's table is partial and in-frame only. Of around 300,000 clones in the sample, less than 90% were seen once. Sequenced here: peripheral blood, sampled in a trial of Ad26.COV2.S vaccine versus placebo. These receptor sequences come from a person between 18 and 60 years old who received the Ad26.COV2.S COVID-19 vaccine or a placebo.

This chain connects TRBV10-3 to TRBJ2-4; TRBD1 agrees at 8 bases. Trimming at V came to 1 base and at J to 2 bases, leaving 7 bases not matched to a gene. The CDR3 extends over 17 amino acids. Germline loops: CDR1 ENHRY, CDR2 SYGVKD. CDR3 DNA: TGTGCCATCAGTGAGTATGGGACAGGCCTGACCAAAAACATTCAGTACTTC. Encoded protein: CAISEYGTGLTKNIQYF.

This clone was seen a handful of times. The chain recombines TRBV5-1 with TRBJ2-1, with TRBD2 identical over 9 bases. Looked up from germline, CDR1 is SGHRS and CDR2 is YFSETQ. With V trimmed by 6 bases and J by 5 bases, 9 bases remained unmatched. This CDR3 is 15 amino acids long. The CDR3 bases are TGCGCCAGCAACGAGGCGGGAGGGTTTCACAATGAGCAGTTCTTC. Protein sequence: CASNEAGGFHNEQFF.

This chain joins TRBV2 and TRBJ1-5, with 9 bases identical to TRBD1. The germline V gene encodes CDR1 SNHLY and CDR2 FYNNEI. V lost 6 bases to trimming and J lost 5 bases; unmatched junction nucleotides: 8. CDR3 length: 15 residues. CDR3 residues: CASRGRQGGDQPQHF. Here the CDR3 DNA reads TGTGCCAGCAGGGGGCGACAGGGGGGCGATCAGCCCCAGCATTTT.

This clone was detected only once. V gene TRBV12-3 or TRBV12-4 combines with J gene TRBJ1-2, with a weak D call TRBD1 (5 bases). The CDR3 has 13 residues. The V end was cut by 3 bases, the J end by 1 base, with 6 bases between. The CDR3 spells CASSFRGNYGYTF. DNA for the CDR3: TGTGCCAGCAGTTTTAGGGGTAACTATGGCTACACCTTC.

This clone has just one count. The chain employs TRBV24-1 and TRBJ1-2; possible D gene TRBD1, 5 bases. Germline V gene lookup returns CDR1 KGHDR and CDR2 SFDVKD. Trimming removed 4 bases at V and 3 bases at J, with 14 bases between. The CDR3 consists of 15 residues. CDR3 bases: TGTGCCACCAGTGACTCGACAGTGTCCCACTATGGCTACACCTTC. Residues: CATSDSTVSHYGYTF.

J is TRBJ1-6 and V is TRBV10-3; 8 nucleotides match TRBD1. The length of the CDR3 is 14 residues. V was clipped by 4 bases and J by 8 bases; unmatched bases: 4. Germline assignment: CDR1 ENHRY and CDR2 SYGVKD. CDR3 sequence (DNA): TGTGCCATCAGTGGAGGACAGGGTGATTCACCCCTCCACTTT. This translates into CAISGGQGDSPLHF.

This clone came up once. This chain links TRBV7-2 with TRBJ2-1, with D possibly matching TRBD1 (5 bases). Germline lookup yields CDR1 SGHTA and CDR2 FQGNSA. The CDR3 contains 13 residues. Trimming pared 1 base from V and 12 bases from J, leaving 13 bases between. The CDR3 coding sequence is TGTGCCAGCAGCTTAGAGACTGCCCAGGGGCAGTTCTTC. This translates into CASSLETAQGQFF. The full variable domain, in which reference TRBV7-2 and TRBJ2-1 provide the parts outside the CDR3, is GAGVSQSPSNKVTEKGKDVELRCDPISGHTALYWYRQSLGQGLEFLIYFQGNSAPDKSGLPSDRFSAERTGGSVSTLTIQRTQQEDSAVYLCASSLETAQGQFFGPGTRLTVL.

The chain uses TRBV19 and TRBJ2-3; no firm D call. The CDR3 extends over 14 amino acids. V was trimmed by 0 bases and J by 9 bases, leaving 13 bases between them. Germline V lookup: CDR1 LNHDA, CDR2 SQIVND (reference sequence). This chain's CDR3 is CASSIDSGWATQYF. The CDR3 nucleotides are TGTGCCAGTAGTATAGATTCCGGCTGGGCGACGCAGTATTTT.

A note on this clone: The sample has other DNA sequences that encode this CDR3 too. J is TRBJ2-7 and V is TRBV10-3; D tentatively fits TRBD1 or TRBD2 (5 bases each). This CDR3 has 16 amino acids. V lost 2 bases, J lost 0 bases, and 14 bases lay in between. Germline-derived CDR1 and CDR2 are ENHRY and SYGVKD. The CDR3 DNA reads TGTGCCATCAGTGAGCCCGGGACGGGAAGCTCCTACGAGCAGTACTTC. Protein product: CAISEPGTGSSYEQYF.

This chain links TRBV6-6 with TRBJ1-4; D ambiguous. Between the trimmed V and J ends, which lost 3 bases and 7 bases, there was a span of 12 bases. Per the germline V gene, CDR1 is MNHNY and CDR2 is SVGAGI (reference sequence). This CDR3 comprises 14 residues. Here the CDR3 reads CASSYSPGGEKLFF. CDR3 in DNA: TGTGCCAGCAGTTATTCGCCAGGAGGTGAAAAACTGTTTTTT.

The chain recombines TRBV6-5 with TRBJ1-6; TRBD1 matches 8 bases. With V trimmed by 6 bases and J by 9 bases, 7 bases remained unmatched. CDR3 length: 14 amino acids. The V gene's germline CDR1 is MNHEY and CDR2 SVGAGI. CDR3 amino acids: CASRGQGQSSPLHF. Here the CDR3 DNA reads TGTGCCAGCAGAGGACAGGGACAGAGTTCACCCCTCCACTTT.

This sequence joins TRBV27 and TRBJ2-1; 7 bases match TRBD1. This CDR3 is built from 16 residues. Germline CDR1 and CDR2: MNHEY and SMNVEV (reference sequence). V gave up 3 bases and J gave up 0 bases; unmatched junction bases: 5. CDR3 region: CASSFRQGPSYNEQFF. CDR3 DNA sequence: TGTGCCAGCAGTTTCAGACAGGGTCCCTCCTACAATGAGCAGTTCTTC.

The CDR3 coding sequence is TGTGCCAGCAGTGAATATCCAGGGGGGTCCTACGAGCAGTACTTC. Amino acids: CASSEYPGGSYEQYF. This chain joins TRBV6-1 and TRBJ2-7, with a tentative D call TRBD1 (7 bases). The CDR3 is made up of 15 amino acids. In germline, CDR1 is MNHNS, CDR2 SASEGT. The ends were cut back, 2 bases at V and 1 base at J, with 12 bases in the middle.

This clone was seen just once. This rearrangement joins TRBV4-1 to TRBJ2-7; D might be TRBD1 (5 bases). The CDR3 consists of 14 residues. From germline, CDR1 is MGHRA and CDR2 YSYEKL. Between the trimmed V and J ends, which lost 0 bases and 4 bases, there was a span of 10 bases. This CDR3 reads CASSQDPGAYEQYF. The CDR3 DNA reads as TGCGCCAGCAGCCAAGATCCTGGGGCTTACGAGCAGTACTTC.

V is TRBV28 and J is TRBJ2-7; D is ambiguous. V shed 1 base and J shed 4 bases, with 11 bases lying between them. CDR3 length: 14 amino acids. CDR1 is MDHEN, CDR2 SYDVKM, per germline. The CDR3 is CASSLYEKGYEQYF. CDR3 sequence (DNA): TGTGCCAGCAGTTTATATGAGAAAGGGTACGAGCAGTACTTC.

V is TRBV4-2 and J is TRBJ1-4, with a possible D match to TRBD1 (5 bases). CDR3 size: 15 residues. The germline CDR1 and CDR2 sequences are LGHNA and YNFKEQ. V lost 2 bases, J lost 8 bases, and 15 bases lay in between. The CDR3 here is CASSQSRGQQEKLFF. CDR3 nucleotide sequence: TGTGCCAGCAGCCAAAGCCGGGGCCAGCAAGAAAAACTGTTTTTT.

The chain joins TRBV2 to TRBJ1-5; D not resolved. The V and J ends lost 0 bases and 0 bases respectively, with 9 bases between them. Germline assignment: CDR1 SNHLY and CDR2 FYNNEI. The CDR3 is 16 amino acids. In DNA, the CDR3 is TGTGCCAGCAGTGAAGCGACCCCTTATAGCAATCAGCCCCAGCATTTT. As protein: CASSEATPYSNQPQHF.

The V call is TRBV5-1, the J call TRBJ2-7, with D tentatively TRBD1 or TRBD2 (7 bases each). V lost 4 bases to trimming and J lost 3 bases, with 17 bases between them. The CDR3 spans 15 residues. CDR1 SGHRS and CDR2 YFSETQ come from the germline V gene. This CDR3 reads CASSMGGTDFYEQYF. The CDR3 nucleotides read TGCGCCAGCAGCATGGGGGGGACAGACTTCTACGAGCAGTACTTC.

The rearrangement joins TRBV7-9 to TRBJ1-1, with D possibly being TRBD1 (6 bases). The CDR3 consists of 15 residues. The V gene's germline CDR1 is SEHNR and CDR2 FQNEAQ (reference sequence). Trimming stripped 2 bases from V and 1 base from J, with 11 bases between. CDR3: CASSLSQGRNTEAFF. DNA for the CDR3: TGTGCCAGCAGCTTATCGCAGGGGAGGAACACTGAAGCTTTCTTT.

The chain uses TRBV19 and TRBJ2-2; no clear D gene. The CDR3 has 14 residues. Per germline, CDR1 LNHDA and CDR2 SQIVND (reference sequence). V was clipped by 5 bases and J by 1 base, with 8 bases between them. This CDR3 is CASSQPGNTGELFF. CDR3 bases: TGTGCCAGTAGTCAACCGGGGAACACCGGGGAGCTGTTTTTT.

The chain recombines TRBV5-4 with TRBJ1-2; no clear D. The length of the CDR3 is 12 residues. The V gene lost 0 bases and the J gene lost 7 bases, with 7 bases spanning the gap. CDR1 is SGHNT and CDR2 is YYREEE in the germline V gene (reference sequence). CDR3 coding DNA: TGTGCCAGCAGCTTGGTAGCCGGTGGCTACACCTTC. Translation gives CASSLVAGGYTF.